This passage covers 13 T cell receptor beta chains from one sample sequenced in a study of blood T cell repertoires in COVID-19. Assay: immunoSEQ multiplex PCR; the TCRdb copy retains only in-frame clones and omits some. The sample has some 130,000 clones, more than 75% seen once. The specimen was peripheral blood. These receptors were obtained from a woman between 65 and 79 years old with COVID-19, enrolled during active disease.

The rearrangement joins TRBV5-1 to TRBJ2-5; TRBD1 aligns across 10 bases. The junction had 8 bases not matched to a gene; V was cut back by 4 bases and J by 5 bases. Germline V lookup: CDR1 SGHRS, CDR2 YFSETQ. The CDR3 runs 15 residues. CDR3 DNA: TGCGCCAGCAGCGGTCAGACAGGGGGCCAGGAGACCCAGTACTTC. The encoded protein is CASSGQTGGQETQYF.

The J gene is TRBJ1-2, the V gene TRBV28; perhaps TRBD1 as D (5 bases). Trimming stripped 6 bases from V and 3 bases from J, with 17 bases between. This CDR3 has 15 amino acids. Germline CDR1 is MDHEN and CDR2 is SYDVKM. Here the CDR3 DNA reads TGTGCCAGCAGCAGACCCAGGGCGTATGACTATGGCTACACCTTC. As protein: CASSRPRAYDYGYTF.

The chain recombines TRBV5-1 with TRBJ2-1; the match to TRBD2 covers 11 bases. This CDR3 contains 15 residues. CDR1 is SGHRS and CDR2 is YFSETQ in the germline V gene. Trimming removed 0 bases from V and 8 bases from J; junction bases left unmatched: 4. CDR3 loop: CASSLVSGGAYEQFF. CDR3 DNA sequence: TGCGCCAGCAGCTTGGTTAGCGGGGGGGCCTATGAGCAGTTCTTC.

Only one count was recorded for this clone. The rearrangement uses TRBV28 and TRBJ2-6; 7 bases are shared with TRBD2. This CDR3 region has 18 residues. Per germline, CDR1 MDHEN and CDR2 SYDVKM. V dropped 5 bases and J dropped 0; count of bases not matched to a gene: 10. The CDR3 DNA is TGTGCCAGCAGTCCCTGGGGAGGGGACCCCTCTGGGGCCAACGTCCTGACTTTC. This sequence encodes CASSPWGGDPSGANVLTF.

In this sample, this clone turned up a few times. The chain couples TRBV4-1 to TRBJ2-7, with D perhaps TRBD1 (6 bases). Germline CDR1 reads MGHRA; CDR2 reads YSYEKL. CDR3 length equals 19 residues. V was shortened by 1 base and J by 7 bases, with 29 bases between the two germline ends. Here the CDR3 DNA reads TGCGCCAGCAGCCAAGTCCGGGTCACAGGGCGATGGGTACCCGAAGAGCAGTACTTC. This codes for CASSQVRVTGRWVPEEQYF.

The rearrangement links TRBV7-8 to TRBJ1-1; unclear D gene. Trimming removed 1 base from V and 6 bases from J, with 12 bases in between. In germline, CDR1 is SGHVS, CDR2 FQNEAQ. The CDR3 sequence is 14 residues long. CDR3 in amino acids: CASSLGYGVAEAFF. The CDR3 DNA sequence: TGTGCCAGCAGCTTAGGCTACGGAGTGGCTGAAGCTTTCTTT. The variable domain in full, with the rest retrieved from reference TRBV7-8 and TRBJ1-1, is GAGVSQSPRYKVAKRGQDVALRCDPISGHVSLFWYQQALGQGPEFLTYFQNEAQLDKSGLPSDRFFAERPEGSVSTLKIQRTQQEDSAVYLCASSLGYGVAEAFFGQGTRLTVV.

J is TRBJ1-1 and V is TRBV5-6; TRBD1 matches at 7 bases. V was pared by 0 bases and J by 1 base, with 6 bases of the junction left unmatched. This CDR3 is 16 amino acids long. In germline, CDR1 is SGHDT, CDR2 YYEEEE. Written as DNA, the CDR3 is TGTGCCAGCAGCTTGGACAGGGGTTGGGAGAACACTGAAGCTTTCTTT. This encodes CASSLDRGWENTEAFF.

The chain joins TRBV2 to TRBJ2-5, with D maybe TRBD2 (6 bases). Germline V gene lookup returns CDR1 SNHLY and CDR2 FYNNEI. The germline V and J ends were trimmed by 4 bases and 4 bases, with 13 bases remaining between them. CDR3 length equals 14 residues. The CDR3 here is CASSVGGGTETQYF. CDR3 DNA: TGTGCCAGCAGTGTAGGAGGAGGGACAGAGACCCAGTACTTC.

This rearrangement joins TRBV5-1 to TRBJ2-3; D is possibly TRBD2 (6 bases). The CDR3 loop spans 14 amino acids. With 4 bases removed from V and 5 bases from J, the gap between germline ends came to 14 bases. Germline assignment: CDR1 SGHRS and CDR2 YFSETQ. The CDR3 sequence is CASSLGGALDTQYF. CDR3 bases: TGCGCCAGCAGCCTCGGGGGAGCCTTAGATACGCAGTATTTT. Variable domain in full (rest from reference TRBV5-1 and TRBJ2-3): KAGVTQTPRYLIKTRGQQVTLSCSPISGHRSVSWYQQTPGQGLQFLFEYFSETQRNKGNFPGRFSGRQFSNSRSEMNVSTLELGDSALYLCASSLGGALDTQYFGPGTRLTVL.

The chain employs TRBV10-1 and TRBJ1-6, with D uncertain. In germline, CDR1 is WNHNN, CDR2 SYGVQD (reference sequence). This CDR3 comprises 18 residues. V lost 2 bases, J lost 7 bases, and 21 bases lay in between. CDR3 in amino acids: CASSEVIWSPMENSPLHF. The CDR3 DNA follows: TGCGCCAGCAGTGAGGTAATCTGGTCCCCGATGGAGAATTCACCCCTCCACTTT.

The chain links TRBV2 to TRBJ2-1, with 11 bases fitting TRBD2. Germline CDR1 reads SNHLY; CDR2 reads FYNNEI. CDR3 size: 16 residues. With 3 bases clipped from V and 7 bases from J, the junction kept 8 bases outside the gene matches. The DNA of the CDR3 is TGTGCCAGCAGTGATTTAGTTAGCGGGGGGGCAAATGAGCAGTTCTTC. It translates to CASSDLVSGGANEQFF.

The rearrangement links TRBV7-9 to TRBJ2-1, with 14 bases that match TRBD2. J was trimmed by 8 bases and V by 4 bases; bases with no gene match: 10. The V gene's germline CDR1 is SEHNR and CDR2 FQNEAQ (reference sequence). The CDR3 consists of 17 residues. The CDR3 region has the DNA TGTGCCAGCAGCTCGCTGGGACTAGCGGGGGAGAAGTATGAGCAGTTCTTC. Its translation is CASSSLGLAGEKYEQFF.

V usage is TRBV30 and J usage is TRBJ2-1; unclear D gene. Trimming took 0 bases from V and 1 from J, leaving 4 bases between them. Germline-derived CDR1 and CDR2 are GTSNPN and SVGIG (reference sequence). The CDR3 has 13 amino acids. This CDR3 reads CAWSVGSYNEQFF. The CDR3 DNA is TGTGCCTGGAGTGTCGGTTCCTACAATGAGCAGTTCTTC.